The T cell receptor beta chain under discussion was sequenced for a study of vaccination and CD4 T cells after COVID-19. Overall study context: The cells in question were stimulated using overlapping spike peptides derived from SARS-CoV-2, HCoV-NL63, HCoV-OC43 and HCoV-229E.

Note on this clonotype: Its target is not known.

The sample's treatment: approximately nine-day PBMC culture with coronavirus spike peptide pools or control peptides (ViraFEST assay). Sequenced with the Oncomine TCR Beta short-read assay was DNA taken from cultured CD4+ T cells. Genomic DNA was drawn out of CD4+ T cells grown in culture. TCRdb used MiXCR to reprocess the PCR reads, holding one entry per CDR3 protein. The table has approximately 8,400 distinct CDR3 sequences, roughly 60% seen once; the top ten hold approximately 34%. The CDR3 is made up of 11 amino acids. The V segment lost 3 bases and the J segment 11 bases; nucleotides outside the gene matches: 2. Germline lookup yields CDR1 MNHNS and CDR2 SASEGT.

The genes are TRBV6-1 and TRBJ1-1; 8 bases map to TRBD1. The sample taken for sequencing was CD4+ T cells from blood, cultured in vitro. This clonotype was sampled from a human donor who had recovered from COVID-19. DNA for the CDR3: TGTGCCAGCAGTGACAGGGGGCGGGCTTTCTTT. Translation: CASSDRGRAFF.